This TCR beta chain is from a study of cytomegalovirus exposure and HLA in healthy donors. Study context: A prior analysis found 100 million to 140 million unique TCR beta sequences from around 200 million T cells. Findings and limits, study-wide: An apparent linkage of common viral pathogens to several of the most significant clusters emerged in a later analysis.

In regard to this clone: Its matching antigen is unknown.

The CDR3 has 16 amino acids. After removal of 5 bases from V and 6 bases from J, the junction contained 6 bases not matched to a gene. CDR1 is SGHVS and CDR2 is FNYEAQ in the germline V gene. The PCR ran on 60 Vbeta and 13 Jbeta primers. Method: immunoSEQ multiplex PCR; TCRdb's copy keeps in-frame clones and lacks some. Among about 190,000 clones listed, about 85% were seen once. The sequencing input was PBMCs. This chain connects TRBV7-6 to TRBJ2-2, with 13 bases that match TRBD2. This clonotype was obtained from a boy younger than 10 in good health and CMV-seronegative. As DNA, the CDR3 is TGTGCCAGCAGCCGAACGGGACTAGCGGGGCCCGGGGAGCTGTTTTTT. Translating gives CASSRTGLAGPGELFF.